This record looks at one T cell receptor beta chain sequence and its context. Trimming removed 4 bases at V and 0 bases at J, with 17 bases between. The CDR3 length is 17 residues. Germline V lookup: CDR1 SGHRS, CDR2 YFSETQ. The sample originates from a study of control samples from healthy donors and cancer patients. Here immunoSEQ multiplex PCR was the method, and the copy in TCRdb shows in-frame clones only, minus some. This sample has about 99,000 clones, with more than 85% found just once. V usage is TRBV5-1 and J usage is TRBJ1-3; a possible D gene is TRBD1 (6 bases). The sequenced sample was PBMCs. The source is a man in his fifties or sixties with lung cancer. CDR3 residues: CASSPNGGPSSGNTIYF. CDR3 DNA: TGCGCCAGCAGCCCTAATGGGGGCCCAAGCTCTGGAAACACCATATATTTT.